Below are 11 T cell receptor beta chains sequenced from a single sample in a study of cytomegalovirus exposure and HLA in healthy donors. PCR amplification relied on 60 Vbeta primers (plus 13 Jbeta primers). Sequenced by immunoSEQ multiplex PCR; TCRdb stores in-frame clones only, minus some. The sample shows 90,000 to 100,000 clones, roughly 76% of them seen only once. The sequenced sample consisted of PBMCs. Receptors were obtained from an older woman in good health and CMV-seropositive.

This clone was picked up a small number of times. This chain uses TRBV2 with TRBJ2-7, with 12 bases lining up with TRBD2. Losses at the gene ends were 7 bases for V and 2 bases for J; bases not matched to a gene: 3. The germline gives CDR1 SNHLY, CDR2 FYNNEI. There are 14 residues in the CDR3. The DNA of the CDR3 is TGTGCCAGCAAGACTAGCGGGAGAGCCTACGAGCAGTACTTC. It codes for CASKTSGRAYEQYF.

The chain uses TRBV19 and TRBJ2-1, with 9 positions matching TRBD2. V lost 1 base and J lost 1; bases outside the gene matches: 11. Germline assignment: CDR1 LNHDA and CDR2 SQIVND (reference sequence). The CDR3 runs 19 residues. CDR3 in DNA: TGTGCCAGTAGTATAGGACCGCCGGGACTAGCTGGGTCCTACAATGAGCAGTTCTTC. Amino acids: CASSIGPPGLAGSYNEQFF.

The chain has TRBV2 and TRBJ1-1; 8 bases are shared with TRBD1. The CDR3 totals 11 residues. V was pared by 9 bases and J by 8 bases, with 5 bases of the junction left unmatched. Germline V gives CDR1 SNHLY, CDR2 FYNNEI. The CDR3 coding sequence is TGTGCCAGTGCAGGGGGCGCGGAAGCTTTCTTT. This translates into CASAGGAEAFF.

This chain links TRBV10-3 with TRBJ2-7; the D gene is possibly TRBD1 (7 bases). V lost 9 bases to trimming and J lost 3 bases, with 12 bases between them. CDR3 size: 12 residues. The germline V gene has CDR1 ENHRY and CDR2 SYGVKD. The CDR3 DNA sequence: TGTGCCATTAGTCAGGGGGGCTACGAGCAGTACTTC. This gives the protein CAISQGGYEQYF.

The V and J genes are TRBV7-8 and TRBJ1-1; D not certain. The ends were cut back, 2 bases at V and 4 bases at J, with 17 bases in the middle. The CDR3 consists of 16 residues. CDR1 and CDR2 (germline): SGHVS, FQNEAQ. The CDR3, as DNA: TGTGCCAGCAGCTTAACTGTGAGGGATAGGTTCACTGAAGCTTTCTTT. This translates into CASSLTVRDRFTEAFF.

V usage is TRBV27 and J usage is TRBJ2-7; 9 bases match TRBD2. This CDR3 region has 14 residues. The V gene's germline CDR1 is MNHEY and CDR2 SMNVEV (reference sequence). With 6 bases clipped from V and 3 bases from J, the junction kept 6 bases outside the gene matches. The CDR3 DNA sequence: TGTGCCAGCAGCAAGACTAGCGGATACTACGAGCAGTACTTC. It encodes CASSKTSGYYEQYF.

The chain employs TRBV27 and TRBJ1-5; possible D gene TRBD1, 6 bases. Germline values: CDR1 MNHEY, CDR2 SMNVEV (reference sequence). The CDR3 has 14 residues. The germline V and J ends were trimmed by 6 bases and 2 bases, with 11 bases remaining between them. The CDR3, as DNA: TGTGCCAGCAGCGCGCGACAGGGCAATCAGCCCCAGCATTTT. It encodes CASSARQGNQPQHF.

This sequence joins TRBV7-9 and TRBJ2-7; no clear D. The V end was cut by 5 bases, the J end by 4 bases, with 6 bases between. Per germline, CDR1 SEHNR and CDR2 FQNEAQ (reference sequence). The CDR3 extends over 11 amino acids. The CDR3 sequence is CASSRTYEQYF. In DNA, the CDR3 is TGTGCCAGCAGCCGAACATACGAGCAGTACTTC.

The rearrangement links TRBV27 to TRBJ2-1; D gene unclear. The V and J ends lost 6 bases and 1 base respectively, with 13 bases between them. Germline assignment: CDR1 MNHEY and CDR2 SMNVEV (reference sequence). The CDR3 runs to 15 residues. The CDR3 reads CASSPTMTSYNEQFF. Written as DNA, the CDR3 is TGTGCCAGCAGCCCGACCATGACTTCCTACAATGAGCAGTTCTTC.

The J gene is TRBJ1-1, the V gene TRBV11-3, with D unclear. CDR1 is SGHNT, CDR2 YENEEA, per germline. Trimming left V 3 bases short and J 3 bases short, with 8 bases between. This CDR3 region has 13 residues. The CDR3 sequence: CASSFSGDTEAFF. The CDR3 coding sequence is TGTGCCAGCAGCTTCTCGGGTGACACTGAAGCTTTCTTT.

This clone was seen only a few times. V and J are TRBV28 and TRBJ1-1; unclear D gene. Germline CDR1 is MDHEN and CDR2 is SYDVKM. V dropped 3 bases and J dropped 8 bases, with 10 bases sitting between them. This CDR3 spans 12 amino acids. As DNA, the CDR3 is TGTGCCAGCAGTTTGTTACCCACAGAAGCTTTCTTT. Translation: CASSLLPTEAFF.